This T cell receptor beta chain emerged from a study of T cell responses to AZD1222 COVID-19 vaccine. Notes on the study in general: Distributed over spike, vaccine-associated CD4 TCRs predominated at 160-218 and 743-854.

Method: immunoSEQ multiplex PCR; TCRdb's copy keeps in-frame clones and lacks some. The data show 150,000 or so clones, with 82% seen just once and 3.5% to 5% held by the top ten. Comments on this clone: Its target is unknown.

The ends were cut back, 2 bases at V and 2 bases at J, with 10 bases in the middle. The CDR3 is 14 residues long. Germline V gives CDR1 LNHNV, CDR2 YYDKDF (reference sequence). This sequence joins TRBV15 and TRBJ2-7, with D hard to call. Sample: peripheral blood, taken on day 0 of MenACWY control vaccination. The source is an adult in good health. CDR3 protein: CATSRKMAPYEQYF. In DNA, the CDR3 is TGTGCCACCAGCAGAAAGATGGCGCCCTACGAGCAGTACTTC.